This note documents a single TCR beta chain sequence. Its antigen is as yet unknown. Prepared libraries of TCR beta cDNA carried unique molecular identifiers. Input populations of roughly 0.85 to 11 million T cells gave rise to approximately 500,000 cDNA molecules. One entry per CDR3 protein results from TCRdb running MiXCR on the PCR reads. Of around 700,000 distinct CDR3 sequences listed, 59% are singletons. The record originates from a study of post-analysis software for immune sequencing data. Across the study: In terms of disease course, relapsing-remitting, secondary progressive and progressive-relapsing multiple sclerosis were included.

This CDR3 has 19 residues. The V gene's germline CDR1 is SEHNR and CDR2 FQNEAQ (reference sequence). With 1 base removed from V and 1 base from J, the gap between germline ends came to 21 bases. Regarding the study as a whole: In patients, five or six TRBV segments were more frequent than in controls, with TRBV5-6, TRBV5-1 and TRBV20-1 among them. Those samples that were prepared in the same batch co-clustered strongly by F measure.

The sequencing sample was made of blood. This receptor was identified in a girl aged 2 to 9 with multiple sclerosis. The chain links TRBV7-9 to TRBJ2-3, with a tentative D call TRBD2 (6 bases). The CDR3 loop is CASSLVQGLLNSGTDTQYF. The DNA for the CDR3 is TGTGCCAGCAGCTTAGTTCAGGGACTCCTCAACTCTGGCACAGATACGCAGTATTTT.